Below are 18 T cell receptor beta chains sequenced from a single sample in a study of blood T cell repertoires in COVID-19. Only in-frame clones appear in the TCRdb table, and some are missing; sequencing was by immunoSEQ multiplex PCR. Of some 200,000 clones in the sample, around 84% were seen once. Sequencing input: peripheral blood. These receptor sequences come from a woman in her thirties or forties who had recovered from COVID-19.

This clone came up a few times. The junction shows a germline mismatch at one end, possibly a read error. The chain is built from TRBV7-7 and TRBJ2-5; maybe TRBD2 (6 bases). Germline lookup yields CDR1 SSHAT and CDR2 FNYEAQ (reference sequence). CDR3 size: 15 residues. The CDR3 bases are TGTGCTAGCAGCCCACAGGAGGGGATGGGTGAGACCCAGTACTTC. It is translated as CASSPQEGMGETQYF.

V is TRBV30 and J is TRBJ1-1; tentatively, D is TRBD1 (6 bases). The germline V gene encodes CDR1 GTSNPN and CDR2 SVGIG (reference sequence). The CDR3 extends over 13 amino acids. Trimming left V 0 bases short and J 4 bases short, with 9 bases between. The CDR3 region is CAWSVLRGTEAFF. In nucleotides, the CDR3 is TGTGCCTGGAGTGTACTCAGGGGCACTGAAGCTTTCTTT.

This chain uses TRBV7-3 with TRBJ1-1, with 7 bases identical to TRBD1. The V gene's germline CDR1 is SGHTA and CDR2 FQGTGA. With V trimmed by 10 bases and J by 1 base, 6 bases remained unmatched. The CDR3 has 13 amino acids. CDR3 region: CATAQGENTEAFF. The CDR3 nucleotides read TGTGCCACCGCTCAGGGGGAGAACACTGAAGCTTTCTTT. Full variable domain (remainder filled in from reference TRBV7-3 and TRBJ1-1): GAGVSQTPSNKVTEKGKYVELRCDPISGHTALYWYRQSLGQGPEFLIYFQGTGAADDSGLPNDRFFAVRPEGSVSTLKIQRTERGDSAVYLCATAQGENTEAFFGQGTRLTVV.

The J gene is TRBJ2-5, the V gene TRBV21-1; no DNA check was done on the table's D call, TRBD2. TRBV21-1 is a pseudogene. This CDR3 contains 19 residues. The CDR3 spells CASSKVRGLAGDGQETQYF. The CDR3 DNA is TGTGCCAGCAGCAAAGTCCGTGGGCTAGCGGGGGACGGTCAAGAGACCCAGTACTTC.

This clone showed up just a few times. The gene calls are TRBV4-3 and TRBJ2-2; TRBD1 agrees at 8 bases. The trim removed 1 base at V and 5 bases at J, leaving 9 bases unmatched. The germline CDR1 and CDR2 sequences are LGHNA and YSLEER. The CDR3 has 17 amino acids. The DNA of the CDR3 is TGCGCCAGCAGCCAAGTTTTCCTACAGGGGGGTACCGGGGAGCTGTTTTTT. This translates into CASSQVFLQGGTGELFF.

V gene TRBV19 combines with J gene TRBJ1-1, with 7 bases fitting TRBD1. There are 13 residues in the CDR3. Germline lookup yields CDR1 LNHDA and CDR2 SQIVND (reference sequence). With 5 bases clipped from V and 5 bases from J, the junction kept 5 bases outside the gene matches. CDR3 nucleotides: TGTGCCAGTAGTGCCGCAGGGGGTACTGAAGCTTTCTTT. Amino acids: CASSAAGGTEAFF.

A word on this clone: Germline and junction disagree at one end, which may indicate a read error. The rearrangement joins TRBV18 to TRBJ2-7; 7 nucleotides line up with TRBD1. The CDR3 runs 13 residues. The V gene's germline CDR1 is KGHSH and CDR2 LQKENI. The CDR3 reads CASSPSPDRVSHF. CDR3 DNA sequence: TGTGCCAGCTCACCGAGCCCCGACAGGGTGTCGCACTTC.

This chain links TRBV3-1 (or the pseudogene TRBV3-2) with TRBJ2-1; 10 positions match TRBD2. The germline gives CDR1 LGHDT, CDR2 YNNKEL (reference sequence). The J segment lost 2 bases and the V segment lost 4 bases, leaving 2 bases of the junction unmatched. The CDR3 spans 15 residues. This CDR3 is CASSLSGGPYNEQFF. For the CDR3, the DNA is TGTGCCAGCAGCCTTAGCGGGGGGCCCTACAATGAGCAGTTCTTC.

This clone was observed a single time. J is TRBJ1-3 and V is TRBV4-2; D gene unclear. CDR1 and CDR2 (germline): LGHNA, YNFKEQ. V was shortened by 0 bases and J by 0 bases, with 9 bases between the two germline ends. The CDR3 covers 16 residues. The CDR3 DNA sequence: TGTGCCAGCAGCCAAGAGGACTATGCCTCTGGAAACACCATATATTTT. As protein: CASSQEDYASGNTIYF.

The CDR3 loop reads CASSPLGGGNEKLFF. The DNA for the CDR3 is TGTGCCAGCAGTCCGTTAGGGGGGGGCAATGAAAAACTGTTTTTT. The J gene is TRBJ1-4, the V gene TRBV6-5; the D gene is possibly TRBD1 (6 bases). V was shortened by 5 bases and J by 5 bases, with 15 bases between the two germline ends. This CDR3 has 15 residues. CDR1 is MNHEY, CDR2 SVGAGI, per germline.

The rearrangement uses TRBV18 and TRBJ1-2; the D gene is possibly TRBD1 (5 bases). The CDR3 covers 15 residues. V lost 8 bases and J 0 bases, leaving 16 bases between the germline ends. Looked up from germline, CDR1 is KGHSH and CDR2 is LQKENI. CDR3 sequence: CASTRGFIPNYGYTF. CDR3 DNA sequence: TGTGCCAGCACCCGGGGGTTTATCCCTAACTATGGCTACACCTTC.

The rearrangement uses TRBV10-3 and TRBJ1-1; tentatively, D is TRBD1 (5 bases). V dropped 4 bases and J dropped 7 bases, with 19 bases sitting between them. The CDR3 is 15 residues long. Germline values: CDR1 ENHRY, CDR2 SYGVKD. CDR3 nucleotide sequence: TGTGCCATCAGTGTCGGGGGTAGCCCCCACAGTGAAGCTTTCTTT. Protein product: CAISVGGSPHSEAFF.

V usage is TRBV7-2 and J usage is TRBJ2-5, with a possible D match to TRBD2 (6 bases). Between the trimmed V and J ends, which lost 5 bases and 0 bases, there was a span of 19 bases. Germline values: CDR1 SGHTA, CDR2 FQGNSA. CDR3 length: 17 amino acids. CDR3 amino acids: CASSPTGVRGNQETQYF. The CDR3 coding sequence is TGTGCCAGCAGCCCAACGGGGGTGAGAGGGAACCAAGAGACCCAGTACTTC.

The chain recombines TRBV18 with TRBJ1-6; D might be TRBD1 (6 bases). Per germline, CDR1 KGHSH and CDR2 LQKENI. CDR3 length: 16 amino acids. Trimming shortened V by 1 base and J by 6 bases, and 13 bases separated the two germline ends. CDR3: CASSPQYRVRNSPLHF. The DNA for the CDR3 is TGTGCCAGCTCACCACAATACAGGGTCCGTAATTCACCCCTCCACTTT.

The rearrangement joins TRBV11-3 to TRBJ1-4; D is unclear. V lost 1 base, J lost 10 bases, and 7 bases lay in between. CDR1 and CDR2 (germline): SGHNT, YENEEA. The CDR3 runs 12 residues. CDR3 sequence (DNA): TGTGCCAGCAGCTTAGTCCGAGGAAAACTGTTTTTT. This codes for CASSLVRGKLFF. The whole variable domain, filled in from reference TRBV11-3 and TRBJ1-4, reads EAGVVQSPRYKIIEKKQPVAFWCNPISGHNTLYWYLQNLGQGPELLIRYENEEAVDDSQLPKDRFSAERLKGVDSTLKIQPAELGDSAVYLCASSLVRGKLFFGSGTQLSVL.

The CDR3 loop is CASAAEDRGWDEQFF. The CDR3 coding sequence is TGTGCCAGCGCCGCGGAGGACAGGGGGTGGGATGAGCAGTTCTTC. The gene calls are TRBV11-3 and TRBJ2-1, with 10 bases fitting TRBD1. Germline lookup yields CDR1 SGHNT and CDR2 YENEEA. V lost 8 bases, J lost 8 bases, and 12 bases stayed unmatched. This CDR3 has 15 amino acids. Variable domain in full (rest from reference TRBV11-3 and TRBJ2-1): EAGVVQSPRYKIIEKKQPVAFWCNPISGHNTLYWYLQNLGQGPELLIRYENEEAVDDSQLPKDRFSAERLKGVDSTLKIQPAELGDSAVYLCASAAEDRGWDEQFFGPGTRLTVL.

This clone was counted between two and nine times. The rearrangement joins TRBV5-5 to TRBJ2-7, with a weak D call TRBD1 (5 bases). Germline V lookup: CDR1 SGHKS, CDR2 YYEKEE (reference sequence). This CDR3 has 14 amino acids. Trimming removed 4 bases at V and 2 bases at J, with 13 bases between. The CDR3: CASSIDGATYEQYF. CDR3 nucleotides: TGTGCCAGCAGCATAGATGGGGCGACCTACGAGCAGTACTTC.

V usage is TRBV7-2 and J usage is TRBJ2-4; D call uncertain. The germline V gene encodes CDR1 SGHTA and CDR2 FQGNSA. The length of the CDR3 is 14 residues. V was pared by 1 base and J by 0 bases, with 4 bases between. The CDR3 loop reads CASSLDRAKNIQYF. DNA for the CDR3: TGTGCCAGCAGCTTAGACAGAGCCAAAAACATTCAGTACTTC.